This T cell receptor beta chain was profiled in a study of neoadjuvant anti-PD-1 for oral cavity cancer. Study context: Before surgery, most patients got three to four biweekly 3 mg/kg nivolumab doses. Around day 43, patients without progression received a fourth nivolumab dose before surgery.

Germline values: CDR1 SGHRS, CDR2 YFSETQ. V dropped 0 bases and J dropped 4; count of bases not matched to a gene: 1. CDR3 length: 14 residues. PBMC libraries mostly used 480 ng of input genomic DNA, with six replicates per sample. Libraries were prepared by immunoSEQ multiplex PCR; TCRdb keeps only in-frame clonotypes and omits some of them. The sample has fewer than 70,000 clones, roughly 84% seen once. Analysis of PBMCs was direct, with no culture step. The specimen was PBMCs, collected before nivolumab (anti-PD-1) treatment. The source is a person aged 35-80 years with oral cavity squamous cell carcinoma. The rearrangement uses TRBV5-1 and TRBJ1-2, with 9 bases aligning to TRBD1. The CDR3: CASSLEGQGYGYTF. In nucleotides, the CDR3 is TGCGCCAGCAGCTTGGAGGGACAGGGCTATGGCTACACCTTC.